The 21 T cell receptor beta chains below were found in one sample sequenced in a study of T cells in Graves' hyperthyroidism and ophthalmopathy. The CDR3 regions of TCR beta were amplified from RNA transcripts. In the first-round RT-PCR of the TCR CDR3, the HTBI primer set was used. A single record per CDR3 protein comes from TCRdb applying MiXCR to the multiplex PCR reads. This sample has about 98,000 distinct CDR3 sequences, with around 37% found just once. Input material: peripheral blood or thyroid tissue (not recorded which). The origin of the receptors is a woman aged 30 to 39 with Graves' hyperthyroidism.

The chain carries TRBV27 and TRBJ2-7, with D possibly being TRBD1 or TRBD2 (5 bases each). The CDR3 is made up of 16 amino acids. CDR1 MNHEY and CDR2 SMNVEV come from the germline V gene (reference sequence). Trimming took 2 bases from V and 2 from J, leaving 16 bases between them. In DNA, the CDR3 is TGTGCCAGCAGTTTAGGGGGATTAAGGAGAACCTACGAGCAGTACTTC. Residues: CASSLGGLRRTYEQYF.

This clonotype was seen ten or more times. The chain is built from TRBV6-5 and TRBJ2-7, with a weak D call TRBD2 (7 bases). Germline CDR1 is MNHEY and CDR2 is SVGAGI. The germline V and J ends were trimmed by 2 bases and 4 bases, with 15 bases remaining between them. The CDR3 consists of 15 residues. CDR3 residues: CASSYGGAFVYEQYF. The CDR3 DNA sequence: TGTGCCAGCAGTTACGGGGGGGCGTTTGTATACGAGCAGTACTTC.

The CDR3 region has the DNA TGTGCCAGCTCACCATCCAATAATGAAAAACTGTTTTTT. It codes for CASSPSNNEKLFF. The gene calls are TRBV18 and TRBJ1-4; no definite D call. Trimming left V 2 bases short and J 4 bases short, with 5 bases between. CDR1 and CDR2 from the germline V gene are KGHSH and LQKENI. The CDR3 totals 13 residues.

This chain joins TRBV6-4 and TRBJ2-5; 14 nucleotides agree with TRBD2. The J segment lost 5 bases and the V segment lost 0 bases, leaving 5 bases of the junction unmatched. CDR1 and CDR2 from the germline V gene are MRHNA and SNTAGT. The CDR3 has 17 residues. In DNA, the CDR3 is TGTGCCAGCAGTGACTCGGGACTAGCGGGAGTAATGGAGACCCAGTACTTC. Translated, it gives CASSDSGLAGVMETQYF.

This clonotype showed up many times. The chain recombines TRBV27 with TRBJ1-2; tentatively, D is TRBD1 (6 bases). The CDR3 sequence is 15 residues long. Trimming removed 7 bases at V and 2 bases at J, with 17 bases between. Germline CDR1 is MNHEY and CDR2 is SMNVEV (reference sequence). CDR3 in DNA: TGTGCCAGCACCTCATCGGGGGCGGTGAACTATGGCTACACCTTC. Translated: CASTSSGAVNYGYTF.

Many counts were recorded for this clonotype. V is TRBV20-1 and J is TRBJ2-5; tentatively, D is TRBD2 (6 bases). CDR3 length equals 12 residues. With 5 bases removed from V and 5 bases from J, the gap between germline ends came to 12 bases. Germline V CDR1 and CDR2: DFQATT, SNEGSKA (reference sequence). CDR3 in DNA: TGCAGTGCTCCGGGACTTACGGAGACCCAGTACTTC. Its protein is CSAPGLTETQYF.

This clonotype was detected ten times or more. The V and J genes are TRBV7-9 and TRBJ2-2; perhaps TRBD1 as D (5 bases). The V end lost 4 bases, the J end lost 6 bases, and 12 bases lay between the germline ends. The CDR3 extends over 14 amino acids. Looked up from germline, CDR1 is SEHNR and CDR2 is FQNEAQ (reference sequence). The CDR3 sequence is CASSYNQGPGELFF. In DNA, the CDR3 is TGTGCCAGCAGCTACAATCAGGGTCCCGGGGAGCTGTTTTTT.

This clonotype was observed at least ten times. The rearrangement uses TRBV28 and TRBJ1-1, with unresolved D. The CDR3 loop spans 12 amino acids. The V gene lost 5 bases and the J gene lost 4 bases, with 8 bases spanning the gap. CDR1 is MDHEN, CDR2 SYDVKM, per germline. The CDR3 DNA reads as TGTGCCAGCAGTGAAGACCTCACTGAAGCTTTCTTT. Its protein product is CASSEDLTEAFF.

As to this clonotype: Since the CDR3 does not end with the conserved phenylalanine or tryptophan, this likely comes from a read error. V and J are TRBV20-1 and TRBJ2-2; 14 bases agree with TRBD2. The germline gives CDR1 DFQATT, CDR2 SNEGSKA (reference sequence). V shed 5 bases and J 6 bases; nucleotides not matched to a gene: 11. This CDR3 comprises 17 residues. The CDR3 sequence is CSASRTSGRTRAGELFV. The CDR3 DNA reads TGCAGTGCTTCCAGGACTAGCGGGAGGACCAGGGCCGGGGAGCTGTTTGTT.

This clonotype showed up many times. V and J are TRBV28 and TRBJ2-5; tentatively, D is TRBD1 (5 bases). Germline CDR1 MDHEN, CDR2 SYDVKM. Deletions cut 6 bases from V and 0 bases from J, with 8 bases between. CDR3 length equals 13 residues. CDR3 in amino acids: CASRTVYQETQYF. The CDR3 nucleotides read TGTGCCAGCAGGACAGTGTACCAAGAGACCCAGTACTTC.

The genes are TRBV2 and TRBJ2-6; D is uncertain. V lost 11 bases and J lost 4, with 12 bases in between. The CDR3 totals 13 residues. Germline CDR1 is SNHLY and CDR2 is FYNNEI. CDR3 bases: TGTGCCGCGGAAGGAGACGGGGCCAACGTCCTGACTTTC. Its protein product is CAAEGDGANVLTF.

The chain joins TRBV5-1 to TRBJ2-5; TRBD2 matches 8 bases. Germline trimming cut 6 bases from V and 4 bases from J; bases unmatched to any gene: 5. The germline V gene encodes CDR1 SGHRS and CDR2 YFSETQ. CDR3 size: 13 residues. The CDR3 spells CASMVAGRETQYF. CDR3 sequence (DNA): TGCGCCAGCATGGTAGCGGGACGAGAGACCCAGTACTTC.

This chain connects TRBV2 to TRBJ1-6; TRBD1 agrees at 11 bases. The germline V gene encodes CDR1 SNHLY and CDR2 FYNNEI. The CDR3 consists of 14 residues. Losses at the gene ends were 6 bases for V and 13 bases for J; bases not matched to a gene: 8. CDR3 sequence reads: CASSRDRGGAPLHF. The CDR3 DNA follows: TGTGCCAGCAGCCGGGACAGGGGGGGAGCGCCCCTCCACTTT.

Remarks on this clonotype: This likely comes from a read error, as the CDR3 has no conserved phenylalanine or tryptophan at its end. The chain links TRBV10-2 to TRBJ1-6; 8 nucleotides align to TRBD1. Trimming took 6 bases from V and 7 from J; bases not matched to a gene: 8. The germline V gene has CDR1 WSHSY and CDR2 SAAADI. The CDR3 spans 15 residues. The CDR3 here is CASRDTGGVNSPLHS. Written as DNA, the CDR3 is TGCGCCAGCAGAGACACAGGGGGAGTCAATTCACCCCTCCACTCT.

This rearrangement joins TRBV28 to TRBJ1-2; the D gene is possibly TRBD1 (5 bases). Germline V gene data show CDR1 as MDHEN and CDR2 as SYDVKM. The length of the CDR3 is 13 residues. Trimming removed 5 bases from V and 8 bases from J, with 15 bases in between. In DNA, the CDR3 is TGTGCCAGCAGTCGGACGGGGGGTGGCGGCTACACCTTC. Translated, it gives CASSRTGGGGYTF.

The CDR3 is CASSPPPGQGRTDTQYF. The CDR3 nucleotides read TGTGCCAGCAGCCCCCCCCCGGGACAGGGACGCACAGATACGCAGTATTTT. The rearrangement joins TRBV7-9 to TRBJ2-3; 9 positions match TRBD1. Germline V lookup: CDR1 SEHNR, CDR2 FQNEAQ (reference sequence). The CDR3 has 17 residues. J lost 1 base, V lost 5 bases, and 10 bases had no gene match.

Many counts were recorded for this clonotype. The chain links TRBV4-2 to TRBJ2-7, with 7 bases that match TRBD1. Germline V gene lookup returns CDR1 LGHNA and CDR2 YNFKEQ. The CDR3 is 16 residues long. V shed 1 base and J 3 bases; nucleotides not matched to a gene: 9. CDR3 sequence reads: CASSQGPGQSDYEQYF. For the CDR3, the DNA is TGTGCCAGCAGCCAAGGACCGGGACAGAGCGACTACGAGCAGTACTTC.

In the case of this clonotype: With a much larger clone just one base away, this may be a read error. V and J are TRBV20-1 and TRBJ2-3, with D hard to call. The CDR3 spans 12 residues. The germline V gene has CDR1 DFQATT and CDR2 SNEGSKA (reference sequence). CDR3 region: CSLYPGGDTLYF. The CDR3 DNA reads as TGCAGTCTCTATCCCGGTGGAGATACGCTGTATTTT.

This clonotype was seen ten or more times. The J gene is TRBJ1-6, the V gene TRBV28; the D is unclear. Germline V gives CDR1 MDHEN, CDR2 SYDVKM. The CDR3 sequence is 14 residues long. V was shortened by 3 bases and J by 7 bases, with 10 bases between the two germline ends. The CDR3, as DNA: TGTGCCAGCAGTTTCGCCTCCGGGAATTCACCCCTCCACTTT. Its translation is CASSFASGNSPLHF.

The rearrangement joins TRBV20-1 to TRBJ1-2; D might be TRBD1 (5 bases). V lost 6 bases, J lost 13 bases, and 21 bases lay in between. The CDR3 has 12 residues. Germline-derived CDR1 and CDR2 are DFQATT and SNEGSKA (reference sequence). CDR3 sequence reads: CSARSWGRVSTF. Here the CDR3 DNA reads TGCAGTGCCCGGAGTTGGGGCAGGGTGTCCACCTTC.

This clonotype has at least ten counts. This clone may be a read error of a much larger clone one base away. This sequence joins TRBV24-1 and TRBJ2-5; D is uncertain. The CDR3 has 14 residues. Germline CDR1 reads KGHDR; CDR2 reads SFDVKD. The CDR3 region is CAASDFPPQETQYF. CDR3 in DNA: TGTGCCGCCAGTGATTTCCCCCCACAAGAGACCCAGTACTTC.